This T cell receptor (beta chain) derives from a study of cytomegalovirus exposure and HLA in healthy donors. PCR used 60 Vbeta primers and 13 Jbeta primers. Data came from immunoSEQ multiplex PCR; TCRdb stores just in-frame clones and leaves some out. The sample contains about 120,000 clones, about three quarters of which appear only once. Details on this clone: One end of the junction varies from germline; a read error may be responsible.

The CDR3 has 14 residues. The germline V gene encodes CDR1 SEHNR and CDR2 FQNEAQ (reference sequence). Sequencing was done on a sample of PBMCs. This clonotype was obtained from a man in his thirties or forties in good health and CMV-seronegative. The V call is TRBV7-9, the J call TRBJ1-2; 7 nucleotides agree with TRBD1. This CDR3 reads CSSRGQKNKYGYTF. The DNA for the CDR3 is TGTTCCAGCAGGGGACAGAAAAATAAGTATGGCTACACCTTC.